The sequence of this TCR beta chain was determined in a study of regulatory T cells in long-lasting Graves disease. Overall study: Antithyroid drugs had been given to newly diagnosed Graves' patients for under 3 months. Overall study results and limits: When disease was persistent, TRBV28, TRBJ1-2 and TRBJ2-5 were the favored segments.

Building of the TCR beta libraries involved iRepertoire HTBI primers and Arm-PCR of CDR3 regions. TCRdb processed the multiplex PCR reads anew with MiXCR; each CDR3 protein has one entry. The profile shows about 430,000 distinct CDR3 sequences, approximately 16% of them singletons. The CDR3 consists of 15 residues. Per germline, CDR1 MDHEN and CDR2 SYDVKM. Trimming took off 6 bases at V and 7 bases at J, with 18 bases between the two ends. This clonotype has a count of ten or more. The antigen is undetermined. Time point denoted: newly diagnosed GD, antithyroid drugs for less than 3 months. The TCR library was made from RNA that had been extracted from PBMCs in TRIzol. These records were also assigned to another study, of T cells in Graves' hyperthyroidism and ophthalmopathy.

The TCR was taken from a woman aged 40 to 55 with Graves disease. This rearrangement joins TRBV28 to TRBJ1-4, with a weak D call TRBD1 (5 bases). The specimen was peripheral blood mononuclear cells (PBMCs), collected at new diagnosis, from a patient treated with antithyroid drugs. The chain's CDR3 is CASSPGALSREKLFF. For the CDR3, the DNA is TGTGCCAGCAGCCCCGGGGCCCTCAGTCGTGAAAAACTGTTTTTT. Drawing the rest from reference TRBV28 and TRBJ1-4, the complete variable domain is DVKVTQSSRYLVKRTGEKVFLECVQDMDHENMFWYRQDPGLGLRLIYFSYDVKMKEKGDIPEGYSVSREKKERFSLILESASTNQTSMYLCASSPGALSREKLFFGSGTQLSVL.